The 30 T cell receptor beta chains presented below share a single source sample, sequenced in a study of relationships among human T cell subsets. From mRNA, alpha and beta CDR3 regions were amplified using semiquantitative ARM-PCR. Exponential amplification used communal superprimers after tagged nested gene-specific primers in ARM-PCR. TCRdb reanalysed the multiplex PCR reads using MiXCR and keeps one entry per CDR3 protein. The table lists about 12,000 distinct CDR3 sequences, 67% of them singletons. The Th1 cells were the flow-through after CD25, CD56 and CD294 bead selections. Sequenced input: CD4+ Th1 cells sorted from blood. The origin of the receptors is a man aged 40-49 years in good health.

This clonotype was seen a handful of times. The V gene is TRBV11-2, the J gene TRBJ2-7; 7 positions agree with TRBD1. The CDR3 has 12 amino acids. CDR1 is SGHAT and CDR2 is FQNNGV in the germline V gene. Unmatched junction bases numbered 5, after V lost 5 bases and J lost 7 bases. The CDR3 spells CASSVTGLEQYF. The CDR3 DNA follows: TGTGCCAGCAGCGTGACAGGGCTGGAGCAGTACTTC.

This clonotype was picked up a small number of times. The chain employs TRBV12-5 and TRBJ2-1; no clear D. CDR3 length equals 12 residues. Germline CDR1 LGHNT, CDR2 FRNRAP. Trimming stripped 5 bases from V and 7 bases from J, with 9 bases between. Here the CDR3 reads CASGTGWNEQFF. The CDR3 DNA sequence: TGTGCTAGTGGTACTGGGTGGAATGAGCAGTTCTTC.

The chain recombines TRBV11-2 with TRBJ2-1; D may be TRBD2 (5 bases). Trimming shortened V by 1 base and J by 2 bases, and 9 bases separated the two germline ends. CDR3 length: 15 amino acids. CDR1 and CDR2 from the germline V gene are SGHAT and FQNNGV. The chain's CDR3 is CASSLAGKTYNEQFF. Written as DNA, the CDR3 is TGTGCCAGCAGCTTAGCGGGAAAGACCTACAATGAGCAGTTCTTC. Variable domain in full (rest from reference TRBV11-2 and TRBJ2-1): EAGVAQSPRYKIIEKRQSVAFWCNPISGHATLYWYQQILGQGPKLLIQFQNNGVVDDSQLPKDRFSAERLKGVDSTLKIQPAKLEDSAVYLCASSLAGKTYNEQFFGPGTRLTVL.

This clonotype was detected a few times. V gene TRBV12-3 or TRBV12-4 combines with J gene TRBJ2-1; 12 bases map to TRBD2. The V segment lost 3 bases and the J segment 6 bases; nucleotides outside the gene matches: 3. This CDR3 is 15 amino acids long. The CDR3 coding sequence is TGTGCCAGCAGTTTCCGACTAGCGGGGGTCAATGAGCAGTTCTTC. It is translated as CASSFRLAGVNEQFF.

J is TRBJ1-5 and V is TRBV19; TRBD1 might be the D (5 bases). Germline values: CDR1 LNHDA, CDR2 SQIVND (reference sequence). CDR3 length equals 13 residues. Trimming removed 7 bases at V and 5 bases at J, with 12 bases between. CDR3 nucleotide sequence: TGTGCCAGTAAATCGGGGGTATATCAGCCCCAGCATTTT. It codes for CASKSGVYQPQHF.

The chain is built from TRBV28 and TRBJ2-7; possibly TRBD2 for D (5 bases). The V and J ends lost 5 bases and 7 bases respectively, with 21 bases between them. Germline V gives CDR1 MDHEN, CDR2 SYDVKM. This CDR3 spans 15 amino acids. CDR3 residues: CASSPAGHLEREQYF. CDR3 bases: TGTGCCAGCAGTCCCGCGGGCCATCTCGAGAGGGAGCAGTACTTC.

The chain is built from TRBV5-1 and TRBJ1-1; 7 nucleotides agree with TRBD1. The V gene end was trimmed by 3 bases and the J gene end by 1 base; junction bases not matched to a gene: 3. The CDR3 contains 14 residues. Germline-derived CDR1 and CDR2 are SGHRS and YFSETQ. For the CDR3, the DNA is TGCGCCAGCAGCTCGGGACAGCCGAACACTGAAGCTTTCTTT. This encodes CASSSGQPNTEAFF. Full variable domain (outside the CDR3, taken from reference TRBV5-1 and TRBJ1-1): KAGVTQTPRYLIKTRGQQVTLSCSPISGHRSVSWYQQTPGQGLQFLFEYFSETQRNKGNFPGRFSGRQFSNSRSEMNVSTLELGDSALYLCASSSGQPNTEAFFGQGTRLTVV.

The CDR3 loop reads CASTRGTEAFF. The CDR3 coding sequence is TGTGCCAGCACTCGGGGCACTGAAGCTTTCTTT. The rearrangement uses TRBV28 and TRBJ1-1; D not certain. The CDR3 totals 11 residues. V was pared by 7 bases and J by 4 bases, with 7 bases between. Germline CDR1 and CDR2: MDHEN and SYDVKM.

This clonotype was recorded only once. This sequence joins TRBV28 and TRBJ2-3, with 10 positions matching TRBD2. Germline V gene lookup returns CDR1 MDHEN and CDR2 SYDVKM. The CDR3 covers 15 residues. J gave up 1 base and V 4 bases, and 2 bases lay outside the gene matches. The chain's CDR3 is CASSSGTSGTDTQYF. DNA for the CDR3: TGTGCCAGCAGTTCCGGGACTAGCGGCACAGATACGCAGTATTTT.

The chain recombines TRBV28 with TRBJ2-7; D tentatively reads TRBD1 or TRBD2 (6 bases each). V dropped 5 bases and J dropped 5 bases, with 22 bases sitting between them. The CDR3 contains 16 residues. The germline V gene has CDR1 MDHEN and CDR2 SYDVKM. The chain's CDR3 is CASSTQGAGQPDEQYF. The CDR3 DNA reads TGTGCCAGCAGTACCCAAGGGGCGGGACAACCGGACGAGCAGTACTTC.

This clonotype rates as medium-sized (0.01 to 0.1%). The V call is TRBV28, the J call TRBJ2-7, with 9 positions matching TRBD2. Germline values: CDR1 MDHEN, CDR2 SYDVKM. This CDR3 has 12 amino acids. V gave up 4 bases and J gave up 13 bases; unmatched junction bases: 8. DNA for the CDR3: TGTGCCAGCAGTTCCACCGGGACTAGCACCTACTTC. Protein product: CASSSTGTSTYF. Looking up the rest from reference TRBV28 and TRBJ2-7 gives the full variable domain: DVKVTQSSRYLVKRTGEKVFLECVQDMDHENMFWYRQDPGLGLRLIYFSYDVKMKEKGDIPEGYSVSREKKERFSLILESASTNQTSMYLCASSSTGTSTYFGPGTRLTVT.

This chain joins TRBV7-9 and TRBJ2-7; possible D gene TRBD2, 6 bases. Trimming shortened V by 2 bases and J by 6 bases, and 11 bases separated the two germline ends. CDR3 length: 13 amino acids. CDR1 and CDR2 (germline): SEHNR, FQNEAQ (reference sequence). CDR3 sequence: CASSLRGIGEQYF. The CDR3 DNA sequence: TGTGCCAGCAGCTTACGCGGGATTGGCGAGCAGTACTTC.

This chain joins TRBV27 and TRBJ2-3; 9 positions match TRBD1. J lost 3 bases, V lost 3 bases, and 10 bases had no gene match. CDR3 length: 17 residues. Germline CDR1 reads MNHEY; CDR2 reads SMNVEV (reference sequence). The CDR3 protein is CASSFADRGALTDTQYF. The CDR3 bases are TGTGCCAGCAGTTTCGCGGACAGGGGAGCCCTTACAGATACGCAGTATTTT.

The chain uses TRBV4-2 and TRBJ2-5; TRBD2 aligns across 9 bases. Germline V gives CDR1 LGHNA, CDR2 YNFKEQ. The CDR3 totals 17 residues. With V trimmed by 1 base and J by 3 bases, 9 bases remained unmatched. DNA for the CDR3: TGTGCCAGCAGCCAAGGTTCCCTAGCGGGGACAGAAGAGACCCAGTACTTC. This sequence encodes CASSQGSLAGTEETQYF.

The chain carries TRBV29-1 and TRBJ1-3; D call uncertain. This CDR3 is built from 13 residues. V lost 2 bases and J 0 bases, leaving 5 bases between the germline ends. Germline-derived CDR1 and CDR2 are SQVTM and ANQGSEA. CDR3 region: CSVEIRSGNTIYF. Written as DNA, the CDR3 is TGCAGCGTTGAAATCCGCTCTGGAAACACCATATATTTT.

The V gene is TRBV4-1, the J gene TRBJ2-7; a possible D gene is TRBD2 (6 bases). V was trimmed by 0 bases and J by 2 bases, leaving 17 bases between them. Looked up from germline, CDR1 is MGHRA and CDR2 is YSYEKL. The CDR3 spans 17 residues. The CDR3 is CASSQDPPTSRPYEQYF. The CDR3 coding sequence is TGCGCCAGCAGCCAAGATCCTCCCACTAGCCGCCCCTACGAGCAGTACTTC.

This clonotype was picked up a small number of times. The J gene is TRBJ1-5, the V gene TRBV20-1; the D gene is possibly TRBD1 (6 bases). The CDR3 extends over 14 amino acids. CDR1 DFQATT and CDR2 SNEGSKA come from the germline V gene (reference sequence). Trimming removed 1 base from V and 1 base from J, with 8 bases in between. The CDR3 reads CSARGGASNQPQHF. The CDR3 DNA reads as TGCAGTGCTAGAGGGGGGGCAAGCAATCAGCCCCAGCATTTT.

The chain joins TRBV28 to TRBJ2-1; 7 positions match TRBD2. The germline V gene encodes CDR1 MDHEN and CDR2 SYDVKM. The length of the CDR3 is 16 residues. Trimming at V came to 7 bases and at J to 12 bases, leaving 21 bases not matched to a gene. The CDR3: CASITAPGLEVFGQFF. The CDR3 DNA reads TGTGCCAGCATTACCGCCCCCGGACTAGAAGTTTTCGGGCAGTTCTTC.

The chain employs TRBV10-3 and TRBJ2-5, with 9 bases that match TRBD1. The CDR3 spans 13 residues. V lost 7 bases to trimming and J lost 4 bases; unmatched junction nucleotides: 4. The germline gives CDR1 ENHRY, CDR2 SYGVKD. In DNA form, the CDR3 reads TGTGCCATCAAGGGACAGGGTGTAGAGACCCAGTACTTC. Protein sequence: CAIKGQGVETQYF.

The chain uses TRBV27 and TRBJ2-6, with D unclear. The CDR3 contains 16 residues. Between the trimmed V and J ends, which lost 0 bases and 0 bases, there was a span of 6 bases. CDR1 MNHEY and CDR2 SMNVEV come from the germline V gene (reference sequence). Here the CDR3 DNA reads TGTGCCAGCAGTTTATCTCCTAGCTCTGGGGCCAACGTCCTGACTTTC. It specifies CASSLSPSSGANVLTF.

There are a few counts of this clonotype. This chain joins TRBV5-6 and TRBJ1-3, with 7 bases that match TRBD1. V lost 4 bases, J lost 0 bases, and 4 bases stayed unmatched. Germline values: CDR1 SGHDT, CDR2 YYEEEE. The CDR3 runs 15 residues. CDR3 amino acids: CASSRDSTSGNTIYF. Written as DNA, the CDR3 is TGTGCCAGCAGCCGGGACAGCACCTCTGGAAACACCATATATTTT.

This clonotype came up a few times. The chain recombines TRBV11-2 with TRBJ2-1; D is undetermined. Trimming took 0 bases from V and 8 from J, leaving 11 bases between them. The V gene's germline CDR1 is SGHAT and CDR2 FQNNGV. The CDR3 has 14 residues. The CDR3 DNA reads as TGTGCCAGCAGCTTAGATGGCCCTAGGGATGAGCAGTTCTTC. It specifies CASSLDGPRDEQFF.

This chain links TRBV5-1 with TRBJ1-1; D perhaps matches TRBD1 (6 bases). The length of the CDR3 is 14 residues. The germline gives CDR1 SGHRS, CDR2 YFSETQ. V lost 6 bases and J lost 1, with 13 bases in between. CDR3 loop: CASNPGHPNTEAFF. The CDR3 coding sequence is TGCGCCAGCAACCCGGGACACCCGAACACTGAAGCTTTCTTT.

V usage is TRBV29-1 and J usage is TRBJ2-1; D is unclear. Germline values: CDR1 SQVTM, CDR2 ANQGSEA. This CDR3 comprises 10 residues. Trimming removed 2 bases from V and 8 bases from J, with 4 bases in between. This chain's CDR3 is CSVERDEQFF. DNA for the CDR3: TGCAGCGTTGAAAGGGATGAGCAGTTCTTC.

V gene TRBV20-1 combines with J gene TRBJ1-5, with 8 bases aligning to TRBD1. CDR3 length: 13 amino acids. In germline, CDR1 is DFQATT, CDR2 SNEGSKA (reference sequence). V was pared by 5 bases and J by 5 bases, with 5 bases of the junction left unmatched. The CDR3 loop is CSAARTGHQPQHF. The DNA for the CDR3 is TGCAGTGCTGCCCGGACAGGGCATCAGCCCCAGCATTTT.

V gene TRBV20-1 combines with J gene TRBJ2-1; TRBD1 is a possible D gene (6 bases). The CDR3 extends over 15 amino acids. Germline CDR1 DFQATT, CDR2 SNEGSKA (reference sequence). Trimming removed 1 base from V and 9 bases from J, with 19 bases in between. CDR3 bases: TGCAGTGCTAGAGGTTCGTGGGGGCAATCGGGTGAGCAGTTCTTC. Encoded protein: CSARGSWGQSGEQFF.

The rearrangement joins TRBV28 to TRBJ2-7, with TRBD2 as a possible D gene (6 bases). The CDR3 extends over 13 amino acids. Germline CDR1 and CDR2: MDHEN and SYDVKM. V was pared by 6 bases and J by 3 bases, with 12 bases between. The CDR3 loop is CASRPPGLYEQYF. CDR3 nucleotides: TGTGCCAGCAGACCCCCGGGACTCTACGAGCAGTACTTC. The full variable domain, with the rest looked up from reference TRBV28 and TRBJ2-7, is DVKVTQSSRYLVKRTGEKVFLECVQDMDHENMFWYRQDPGLGLRLIYFSYDVKMKEKGDIPEGYSVSREKKERFSLILESASTNQTSMYLCASRPPGLYEQYFGPGTRLTVT.

V usage is TRBV5-1 and J usage is TRBJ2-7; D unresolved. The CDR3 extends over 15 amino acids. The germline CDR1 and CDR2 sequences are SGHRS and YFSETQ. V was trimmed by 10 bases and J by 0 bases, leaving 20 bases between them. As DNA, the CDR3 is TGCGCCCGGACGAACACAGAACCGCACTCCTACGAGCAGTACTTC. Protein product: CARTNTEPHSYEQYF.

V is TRBV6-2 or TRBV6-3 and J is TRBJ2-7; 7 bases are shared with TRBD1. CDR1 is MNHEY and CDR2 is SVGEGT in the germline V gene. The CDR3 totals 17 residues. J gave up 3 bases and V 5 bases, and 16 bases lay outside the gene matches. For the CDR3, the DNA is TGTGCCAGCAGTAAGCACATCGACAGGGCAGATGGCTACGAGCAGTACTTC. Translating it yields CASSKHIDRADGYEQYF.

This clonotype turned up a few times. The V and J genes are TRBV10-2 and TRBJ2-3; D is unclear. CDR3 size: 13 residues. Trimming shortened V by 6 bases and J by 0 bases, and 7 bases separated the two germline ends. Germline V gene sequence: CDR1 WSHSY, CDR2 SAAADI. CDR3 DNA: TGCGCCAGCAGGAGAGAGAGCACAGATACGCAGTATTTT. It specifies CASRRESTDTQYF.